Listed below are T cell receptor beta chains from one sample, sequenced in a study of cytomegalovirus exposure and HLA in healthy donors. Some clones are missing from TCRdb's copy, which holds only in-frame ones; the method was immunoSEQ multiplex PCR. The repertoire consists of hundreds of thousands of clones, with about 86% occurring once and the leading ten covering about 2.8%. The sample comprised PBMCs. Every receptor here comes from a man aged 18-30 years in good health and CMV-seronegative. Both conserved end residues are part of each CDR3. The order of the fields is clone size, D gene, J gene, V gene, CDR3 DNA, CDR3 protein. The D gene is left open where the match is weak. Size tells how often a clone was seen (once, few, many) or the class of an expanded clone, and some rows leave it out.

size: NA; D: NA; J: TRBJ2-2; V: TRBV4-3; DNA: TGCGCCAGCAGCCAAGAGGTTACTTTCACCGGGGAGCTGTTTTTT; CDR3: CASSQEVTFTGELFF
size: once; D: TRBD1; J: TRBJ1-5; V: TRBV13; DNA: TGTGCCAGCAGCTTAAACCGGGACAGGGGAGGTCAGCCCCAGCATTTT; CDR3: CASSLNRDRGGQPQHF
size: NA; D: NA; J: TRBJ2-3; V: TRBV4-2; DNA: TGTGCCAGCAGCCAAGACGAGGCAATCACAGATACGCAGTATTTT; CDR3: CASSQDEAITDTQYF
size: NA; D: NA; J: TRBJ2-2; V: TRBV4-1; DNA: TGCGCCAGCAGCGGTCCACTACGGAGCCCCGGGGAGCTGTTTTTT; CDR3: CASSGPLRSPGELFF
size: NA; D: NA; J: TRBJ1-4; V: TRBV5-4; DNA: TGTGCCAGCAAAGAGTATCTTAATGAAAAACTGTTTTTT; CDR3: CASKEYLNEKLFF
size: NA; D: NA; J: TRBJ2-5; V: TRBV30; DNA: TGTGCCTGGCAAGAGGGACACCAGGAGACCCAGTACTTC; CDR3: CAWQEGHQETQYF
size: NA; D: TRBD2; J: TRBJ2-7; V: TRBV4-3; DNA: TGCGCCAGCAGCCAAGGCCGGGGGAGGGTCGGGTCCTACGAGCAGTACTTC; CDR3: CASSQGRGRVGSYEQYF
size: NA; D: TRBD2; J: TRBJ2-7; V: TRBV2; DNA: TGTGCCAGCAGTGAAGCGGCCGGGAGGACCTACGAGCAGTACTTC; CDR3: CASSEAAGRTYEQYF
size: few; D: NA; J: TRBJ2-7; V: TRBV30; DNA: TGTGCCTGGTCTCCCACAGGGGGGGACGAGCAGTACTTC; CDR3: CAWSPTGGDEQYF
size: NA; D: TRBD1; J: TRBJ2-3; V: TRBV5-6; DNA: TGTGCCAGCAGCTGGGCCGGGACAGGGAGGAGCACAGATACGCAGTATTTT; CDR3: CASSWAGTGRSTDTQYF
size: NA; D: NA; J: TRBJ2-3; V: TRBV4-3; DNA: TGCGCCAGCAGCCAAGATGCGGCCCCTCAGGATACGCAGTATTTT; CDR3: CASSQDAAPQDTQYF
size: NA; D: NA; J: TRBJ1-1; V: TRBV27; DNA: TGTGCCAGCAGTTTATCGAAGGGGGACACTGAAGCTTTCTTT; CDR3: CASSLSKGDTEAFF
size: NA; D: NA; J: TRBJ1-2; V: TRBV7-2; DNA: TGTGCCAGCAGCTTAGAGGCTACAGAACGGTATGGCTACACCTTC; CDR3: CASSLEATERYGYTF
size: NA; D: NA; J: TRBJ1-1; V: TRBV29-1; DNA: TGCAGCGTTGCCGGAGGAAACACTGAAGCTTTCTTT; CDR3: CSVAGGNTEAFF
size: NA; D: TRBD1; J: TRBJ1-6; V: TRBV6-1; DNA: TGTGCCAGCAGTGAAGACAGGGGTTCCTATAATTCACCCCTCCACTTT; CDR3: CASSEDRGSYNSPLHF
size: once; D: TRBD1; J: TRBJ1-5; V: TRBV11-2; DNA: TGTGCCAGCAGCCGGGGACAGGCGGCTTGGGAACCCCAGCATTTT; CDR3: CASSRGQAAWEPQHF
size: NA; D: NA; J: TRBJ1-1; V: TRBV29-1; DNA: TGCAGCGTATATCAGGGTGACACTGAAGCTTTCTTT; CDR3: CSVYQGDTEAFF
size: NA; D: NA; J: TRBJ1-1; V: TRBV7-2; DNA: TGTGCCAGCAGCTTAACGGGGGGCGAGGGGACTGAAGCTTTCTTT; CDR3: CASSLTGGEGTEAFF
size: NA; D: NA; J: TRBJ2-1; V: TRBV11-3; DNA: TGTGCCAGCAGCTTCGGGACTCCTAATGAGCAGTTCTTC; CDR3: CASSFGTPNEQFF
size: NA; D: NA; J: TRBJ1-5; V: TRBV28; DNA: TGTGCCAGCAGTTTGCACAGGGCCTCTTATCAGCCCCAGCATTTT; CDR3: CASSLHRASYQPQHF
size: NA; D: TRBD1; J: TRBJ1-2; V: TRBV27; DNA: TGTGCCAGCAGTTTGCGAGGGGGCCACTATGGCTACACCTTC; CDR3: CASSLRGGHYGYTF
size: NA; D: NA; J: TRBJ1-1; V: TRBV30; DNA: TGTGCCTGGAGCAGAATAAACACTGAAGCTTTCTTT; CDR3: CAWSRINTEAFF
size: NA; D: TRBD1; J: TRBJ1-3; V: TRBV5-6; DNA: TGTGCCAGCAGCCCCCGGGACAGGGCTGGAAACACCATATATTTT; CDR3: CASSPRDRAGNTIYF
size: once; D: NA; J: TRBJ2-5; V: TRBV6-5; DNA: TGTGCCAGCTCTCCGGGTAGGGGAAAAGAGACCCAGTACTTC; CDR3: CASSPGRGKETQYF
size: NA; D: TRBD1; J: TRBJ1-1; V: TRBV9; DNA: TGTGCCAGCAGCAGCTCGACAGGGAGCACTGAAGCTTTCTTT; CDR3: CASSSSTGSTEAFF
size: NA; D: NA; J: TRBJ2-7; V: TRBV19; DNA: TGTGCCAGTAGTATTACGGGCGGGGTCTACGAGCAGTACTTC; CDR3: CASSITGGVYEQYF
size: once; D: NA; J: TRBJ2-3; V: TRBV4-3; DNA: TGCGCCAGCAGCCAAGGGGGGCTTACAGATACGCAGTATTTT; CDR3: CASSQGGLTDTQYF
size: NA; D: NA; J: TRBJ1-3; V: TRBV7-2; DNA: TGTGCCAGCAGCTTTTCTGGCAGCTCTGGAAACACCATATATTTT; CDR3: CASSFSGSSGNTIYF
size: NA; D: NA; J: TRBJ1-5; V: TRBV5-1; DNA: TGCGCCAGCAGCTTGGCGGGGGTGGGTCAGCCCCAGCATTTT; CDR3: CASSLAGVGQPQHF
size: NA; D: NA; J: TRBJ2-5; V: TRBV6-1; DNA: TGTGCCAGCAGATCGAGCACAGGTCTAGAGACCCAGTACTTC; CDR3: CASRSSTGLETQYF
size: NA; D: TRBD1; J: TRBJ2-1; V: TRBV5-4; DNA: TGTGCCAGCACATCGACAGGGAACAATGAGCAGTTCTTC; CDR3: CASTSTGNNEQFF
size: NA; D: NA; J: TRBJ1-3; V: TRBV11-2; DNA: TGTGCCAGCAGCTTAGTAGCGGCGTGGGGGGGAAACACCATATATTTT; CDR3: CASSLVAAWGGNTIYF
size: few; D: TRBD2; J: TRBJ2-1; V: TRBV7-2; DNA: TGTGCCAGCAGCTTCCAGTCTAGCGGGAGTAATGAGCAGTTCTTC; CDR3: CASSFQSSGSNEQFF
size: NA; D: NA; J: TRBJ1-3; V: TRBV5-4; DNA: TGTGCCAGCAGCTTTGGCAACTCTGGAAACACCATATATTTT; CDR3: CASSFGNSGNTIYF
size: NA; D: NA; J: TRBJ1-6; V: TRBV7-3; DNA: TGTGCCAGCAGGGATGGACGGAGGAATAATTCACCCCTCCACTTT; CDR3: CASRDGRRNNSPLHF
size: once; D: NA; J: TRBJ2-1; V: TRBV11-3; DNA: TGTGCCAGCAGCTTAAATAACCGGGATCTTGAGCAGTTCTTC; CDR3: CASSLNNRDLEQFF
size: NA; D: TRBD2; J: TRBJ2-5; V: TRBV5-1; DNA: TGCGCCAGCAGCTTTAGCGGGGGCGGAGGGGAGACCCAGTACTTC; CDR3: CASSFSGGGGETQYF
size: NA; D: NA; J: TRBJ2-1; V: TRBV30; DNA: TGTGCCTGGAGTGTATTCCGAAGGGGAACTGGTGAGCAGTTCTTC; CDR3: CAWSVFRRGTGEQFF
size: NA; D: TRBD1; J: TRBJ2-7; V: TRBV7-9; DNA: TGTGCCAGCACCTCCATCGATGGGGGACAGTCCTACGAGCAGTACTTC; CDR3: CASTSIDGGQSYEQYF
size: NA; D: NA; J: TRBJ2-7; V: TRBV4-3; DNA: TGCGCCAGCAGCCAAGGTCGCGGGGCCCCCTACGAGCAGTACTTC; CDR3: CASSQGRGAPYEQYF
size: NA; D: NA; J: TRBJ1-4; V: TRBV5-4; DNA: TGTGCCAGCAGTCGCCTAGGGGAGGGGTCGTGGAAACTGTTTTTT; CDR3: CASSRLGEGSWKLFF
size: NA; D: TRBD1; J: TRBJ2-1; V: TRBV27; DNA: TGTGCCAGCAGCTCTCTCTCGACAGGGCATGAGCAGTTCTTC; CDR3: CASSSLSTGHEQFF
size: few; D: TRBD1; J: TRBJ2-7; V: TRBV5-6; DNA: TGTGCCAGCAGCTGGGCGACAGGGTCCTACGAGCAGTACTTC; CDR3: CASSWATGSYEQYF
size: NA; D: NA; J: TRBJ2-7; V: TRBV28; DNA: TGTGCCAGCAGTTTAGCCTCGGGACTCCTGGGCGTATACGAGCAGTACTTC; CDR3: CASSLASGLLGVYEQYF
size: few; D: NA; J: TRBJ1-6; V: TRBV9; DNA: TGTGCCAGCGGGGCCGGTTCACCCCTCCACTTT; CDR3: CASGAGSPLHF
size: NA; D: NA; J: TRBJ1-5; V: TRBV27; DNA: TGTGCCAGCAGTCACCAGGGCAATCAGCCCCAGCATTTT; CDR3: CASSHQGNQPQHF
size: few; D: NA; J: TRBJ1-5; V: TRBV5-1; DNA: TGCGCCAGCAGCCAAGTTCGGGAACAGCCCCAGCATTTT; CDR3: CASSQVREQPQHF
size: NA; D: TRBD1; J: TRBJ2-1; V: TRBV6-4; DNA: TGTGCCAGCAGTCAACAGGGGGCGGGGGATGAGCAGTTCTTC; CDR3: CASSQQGAGDEQFF
size: NA; D: NA; J: TRBJ2-3; V: TRBV4-1; DNA: TGCGCCAGCAGCCAAGAGCCGGGATCTAGCACAGATACGCAGTATTTT; CDR3: CASSQEPGSSTDTQYF
size: NA; D: NA; J: TRBJ1-1; V: TRBV19; DNA: TGTGCCAGTAGTATACTTACTGAAGCTTTCTTT; CDR3: CASSILTEAFF
size: once; D: NA; J: TRBJ1-3; V: TRBV2; DNA: TGTGCCAGCAGTGAGAGGCGCATCTCCTCTGGAAACACCATATATTTT; CDR3: CASSERRISSGNTIYF
size: NA; D: NA; J: TRBJ2-6; V: TRBV27; DNA: TGTGCCAGCAGTTCCCTTAGGACAGCCCGTGAGGGGGCCAACGTCCTGACTTTC; CDR3: CASSSLRTAREGANVLTF
size: NA; D: NA; J: TRBJ1-2; V: TRBV7-8; DNA: TGTGCCAGCAGCTTAGTCGGCAGCGTGTATGGCTACACCTTC; CDR3: CASSLVGSVYGYTF
size: NA; D: TRBD2; J: TRBJ2-2; V: TRBV5-1; DNA: TGCGCCAGCAGCTTCCCAAATAGCGGGGTAAACACCGGGGAGCTGTTTTTT; CDR3: CASSFPNSGVNTGELFF
size: NA; D: TRBD1; J: TRBJ2-5; V: TRBV6-1; DNA: TGTGCCAGCAGTGTGGGACAGGGTGGTTTGTTTGGGACCCAGTACTTC; CDR3: CASSVGQGGLFGTQYF
size: once; D: NA; J: TRBJ2-7; V: TRBV7-9; DNA: TGTGCCAGTTCAAGAGACAGGGAGCAGTACTTC; CDR3: CASSRDREQYF
size: NA; D: TRBD1; J: TRBJ2-2; V: TRBV5-4; DNA: TGTGCCAGCAGCCCTGGGGGACAGGGGGAAGCCGGGGAGCTGTTTTTT; CDR3: CASSPGGQGEAGELFF
size: NA; D: TRBD1; J: TRBJ1-4; V: TRBV15; DNA: TGTGCCACCAGCAGAAGTCAGGGGGGAGGTGAAAAACTGTTTTTT; CDR3: CATSRSQGGGEKLFF
size: NA; D: TRBD1; J: TRBJ2-7; V: TRBV7-9; DNA: TGTGCCAGCAATAACAGGGGGCTCAGGCAGTACTTC; CDR3: CASNNRGLRQYF
size: once; D: TRBD1; J: TRBJ2-1; V: TRBV11-2; DNA: TGTGCCAGCAGCTTAGAACTCGGGACAGATTACAATGAGCAGTTCTTC; CDR3: CASSLELGTDYNEQFF